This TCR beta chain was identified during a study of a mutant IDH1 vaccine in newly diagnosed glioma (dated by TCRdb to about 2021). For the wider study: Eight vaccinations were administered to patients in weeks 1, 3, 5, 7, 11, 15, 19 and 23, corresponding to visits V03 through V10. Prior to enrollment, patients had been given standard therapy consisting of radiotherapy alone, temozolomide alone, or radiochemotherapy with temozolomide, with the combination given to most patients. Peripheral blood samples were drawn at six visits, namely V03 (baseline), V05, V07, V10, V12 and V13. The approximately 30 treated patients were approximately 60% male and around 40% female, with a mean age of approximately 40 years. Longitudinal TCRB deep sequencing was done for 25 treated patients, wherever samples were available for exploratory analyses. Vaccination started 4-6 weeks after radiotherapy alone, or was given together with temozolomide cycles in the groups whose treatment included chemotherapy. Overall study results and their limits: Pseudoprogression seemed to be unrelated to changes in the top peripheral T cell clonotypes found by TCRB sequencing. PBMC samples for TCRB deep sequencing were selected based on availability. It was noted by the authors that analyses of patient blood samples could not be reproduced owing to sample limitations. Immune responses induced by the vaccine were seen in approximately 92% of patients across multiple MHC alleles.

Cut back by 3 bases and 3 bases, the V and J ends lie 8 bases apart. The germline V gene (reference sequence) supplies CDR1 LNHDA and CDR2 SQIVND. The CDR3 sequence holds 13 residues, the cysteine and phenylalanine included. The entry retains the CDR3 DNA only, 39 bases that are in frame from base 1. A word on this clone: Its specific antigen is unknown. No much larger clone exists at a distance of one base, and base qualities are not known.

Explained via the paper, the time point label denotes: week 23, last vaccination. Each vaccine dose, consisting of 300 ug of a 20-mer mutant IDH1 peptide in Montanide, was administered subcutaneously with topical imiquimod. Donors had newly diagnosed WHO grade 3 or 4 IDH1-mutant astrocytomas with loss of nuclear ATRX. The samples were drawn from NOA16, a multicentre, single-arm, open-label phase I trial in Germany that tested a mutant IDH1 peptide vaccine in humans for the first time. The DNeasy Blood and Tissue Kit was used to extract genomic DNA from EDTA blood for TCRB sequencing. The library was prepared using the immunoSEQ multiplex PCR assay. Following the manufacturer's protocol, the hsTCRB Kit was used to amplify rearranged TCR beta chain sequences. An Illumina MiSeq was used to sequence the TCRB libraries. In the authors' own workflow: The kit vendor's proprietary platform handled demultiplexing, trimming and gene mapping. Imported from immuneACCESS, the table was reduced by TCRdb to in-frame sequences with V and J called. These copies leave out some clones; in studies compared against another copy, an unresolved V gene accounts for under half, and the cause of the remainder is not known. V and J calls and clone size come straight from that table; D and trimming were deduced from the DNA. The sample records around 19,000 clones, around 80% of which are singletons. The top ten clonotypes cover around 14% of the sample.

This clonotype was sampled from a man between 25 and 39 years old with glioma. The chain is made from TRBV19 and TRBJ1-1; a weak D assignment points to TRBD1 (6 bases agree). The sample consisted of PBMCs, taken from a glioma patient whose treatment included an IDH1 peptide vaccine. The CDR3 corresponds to CASSMTGYTEAFF. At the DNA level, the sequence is TGTGCCAGTAGTATGACAGGTTACACTGAAGCTTTCTTT.